What follows are 21 T cell receptor beta chains derived from one specimen sequenced in a study of CD8+ T cells in alopecia areata. After isolation, RNA underwent reverse transcription to generate cDNA as the sequencing template. Profiled with immunoSEQ multiplex PCR; TCRdb holds only in-frame clones, not every one. The profile shows 150,000 to 200,000 clones, roughly 60% of them singletons. Treatment of the sample: oral pan-JAK inhibitor, 5-10 mg twice daily. Material: CD4+ T cells sorted from blood, obtained at week 24, from a patient treated with tofacitinib. Receptor source: a human donor with alopecia areata.

The chain employs TRBV19 and TRBJ2-1, with 8 bases that match TRBD2. Looked up from germline, CDR1 is LNHDA and CDR2 is SQIVND (reference sequence). The CDR3 is 13 residues long. Trimming cost V 9 bases and J 8 bases; bases outside gene matches: 9. CDR3 protein: CASSGGTSYEQFF. The CDR3 bases are TGTGCCAGCTCCGGGGGGACTAGTTATGAGCAGTTCTTC.

This clone was detected a few times. CDR3 protein: CATKGGTGFYNEQFF. The CDR3 bases are TGTGCTACTAAGGGGGGGACCGGTTTCTACAATGAGCAGTTCTTC. The chain recombines TRBV10-3 with TRBJ2-1, with D maybe TRBD2 (7 bases). Germline V lookup: CDR1 ENHRY, CDR2 SYGVKD. The CDR3 spans 15 residues.

Here the CDR3 reads CASSLSGGYTDTQYF. CDR3 bases: TGTGCCAGCAGCTTAAGTGGGGGGTACACAGATACGCAGTATTTT. The chain recombines TRBV11-2 with TRBJ2-3, with a weak D call TRBD2 (6 bases). The CDR3 has 15 amino acids. Trimming removed 2 bases from V and 2 bases from J, with 11 bases in between. CDR1 is SGHAT and CDR2 is FQNNGV in the germline V gene.

The chain carries TRBV27 and TRBJ1-2, with TRBD1 as a possible D gene (6 bases). CDR3 length equals 14 residues. V lost 0 bases and J lost 2, with 7 bases in between. Germline V gives CDR1 MNHEY, CDR2 SMNVEV (reference sequence). The DNA of the CDR3 is TGTGCCAGCAGTTTATCGCAGGGGAACTATGGCTACACCTTC. Protein sequence: CASSLSQGNYGYTF.

The genes are TRBV4-3 and TRBJ2-4, with D unresolved. The germline gives CDR1 LGHNA, CDR2 YSLEER. V gave up 0 bases and J gave up 0 bases, with 9 bases separating them. This CDR3 comprises 16 residues. The CDR3: CASSQDLVVAKNIQYF. CDR3 nucleotides: TGCGCCAGCAGCCAAGATCTCGTAGTAGCCAAAAACATTCAGTACTTC.

The chain uses TRBV29-1 and TRBJ1-1; perhaps TRBD1 as D (5 bases). This CDR3 contains 12 residues. V was pared by 3 bases and J by 6 bases, with 11 bases between. Germline CDR1 SQVTM, CDR2 ANQGSEA. The CDR3: CSVDPTGAEAFF. Written as DNA, the CDR3 is TGCAGCGTTGACCCCACAGGAGCTGAAGCTTTCTTT.

V and J are TRBV30 and TRBJ1-5; D gene uncertain. Trimming removed 5 bases at V and 7 bases at J, with 15 bases between. CDR3 length equals 13 residues. Germline CDR1 and CDR2: GTSNPN and SVGIG (reference sequence). CDR3 amino acids: CAWCPQLGQPQHF. In DNA form, the CDR3 reads TGTGCCTGGTGCCCCCAATTAGGGCAGCCCCAGCATTTT.

This clone showed up just a few times. This chain uses TRBV27 with TRBJ1-1; unclear D gene. Trimming removed 2 bases from V and 2 bases from J, with 15 bases in between. CDR1 is MNHEY and CDR2 is SMNVEV in the germline V gene (reference sequence). The CDR3 is 16 residues long. The CDR3 here is CASSLTFVGQNTEAFF. In DNA, the CDR3 is TGTGCCAGCAGTTTAACGTTCGTCGGCCAAAACACTGAAGCTTTCTTT.

In its sample, this clone was seen a few times. The chain recombines TRBV19 with TRBJ1-5, with 10 bases aligning to TRBD1. This CDR3 region has 17 residues. V shed 6 bases, J shed 0 bases, and the junction held 8 bases outside the gene matches. The germline V gene has CDR1 LNHDA and CDR2 SQIVND (reference sequence). CDR3 in amino acids: CASRPDRGLYSNQPQHF. The CDR3 DNA follows: TGTGCCAGTAGACCTGACAGGGGGCTATATAGCAATCAGCCCCAGCATTTT.

This clone was recorded a few times. The chain uses TRBV15 and TRBJ1-2; 10 bases are shared with TRBD1. Germline V gene lookup returns CDR1 LNHNV and CDR2 YYDKDF (reference sequence). V lost 5 bases to trimming and J lost 4 bases; unmatched junction nucleotides: 7. There are 15 residues in the CDR3. The DNA for the CDR3 is TGTGCCACCAGCGTAGACAGGGGGCTGGGCTATGGCTACACCTTC. Translating it yields CATSVDRGLGYGYTF.

This clone occurred a few times. CDR3 nucleotide sequence: TGCAGCGTTGTGAAATTTGGAAGCACAGATACGCAGTATTTT. This gives the protein CSVVKFGSTDTQYF. This chain joins TRBV29-1 and TRBJ2-3; no reliable D call. The CDR3 has 14 residues. V lost 4 bases, J lost 0 bases, and 11 bases lay in between. From germline, CDR1 is SQVTM and CDR2 ANQGSEA.

This clone is a singleton in its sample. The gene calls are TRBV5-1 and TRBJ2-5; D gene ambiguous. Germline CDR1 reads SGHRS; CDR2 reads YFSETQ. V was trimmed by 0 bases and J by 3 bases, leaving 9 bases between them. The length of the CDR3 is 14 residues. The CDR3 DNA reads TGCGCCAGCAGCTTGGGGTCGGCAGAAGAGACCCAGTACTTC. This translates into CASSLGSAEETQYF.

The rearrangement links TRBV7-2 to TRBJ2-7, with 7 bases identical to TRBD1. Germline assignment: CDR1 SGHTA and CDR2 FQGNSA. The CDR3 runs to 15 residues. Losses at the gene ends were 4 bases for V and 2 bases for J; bases not matched to a gene: 8. This chain's CDR3 is CASSSLGQGAYEQYF. CDR3 DNA sequence: TGTGCCAGCAGCTCCCTCGGTCAGGGGGCCTACGAGCAGTACTTC.

The rearrangement joins TRBV15 to TRBJ1-5; D uncertain. Trimming left V 1 base short and J 6 bases short, with 19 bases between. This CDR3 is built from 17 residues. Germline CDR1 reads LNHNV; CDR2 reads YYDKDF (reference sequence). The chain's CDR3 is CATSRGDGRGSGQPQHF. In nucleotides, the CDR3 is TGTGCCACCAGCAGAGGGGATGGCCGGGGATCTGGTCAGCCCCAGCATTTT.

This chain uses TRBV23-1 with TRBJ2-7; perhaps D is TRBD1 or TRBD2 (5 bases each). TRBV23-1 is known as an ORF, though its function is uncertain. Deletions cut 4 bases from V and 3 bases from J, with 10 bases between. CDR3 length equals 13 residues. CDR3 in amino acids: CASSRGICYEQYF. CDR3 sequence (DNA): TGCGCCAGCAGTCGGGGGATTTGCTACGAGCAGTACTTC.

The V call is TRBV4-3, the J call TRBJ2-5; D is ambiguous. The CDR3 sequence is 12 residues long. The V end lost 4 bases, the J end lost 3 bases, and 6 bases lay between the germline ends. Germline CDR1 LGHNA, CDR2 YSLEER. The CDR3 is CASSPPKETQYF. As DNA, the CDR3 is TGCGCCAGCAGCCCACCGAAAGAGACCCAGTACTTC.

The chain employs TRBV7-8 and TRBJ2-2; 11 bases map to TRBD1. Germline lookup yields CDR1 SGHVS and CDR2 FQNEAQ. The J segment lost 4 bases and the V segment lost 4 bases, leaving 2 bases of the junction unmatched. This CDR3 is 15 amino acids long. This CDR3 is CASSSGTGGTGELFF. The CDR3, as DNA: TGTGCCAGCAGCTCGGGGACAGGGGGCACCGGGGAGCTGTTTTTT.

In its sample, this clone was seen a few times. In DNA, the CDR3 is TGCAGCGTTGCCGGACAGGTCGCCTATGGCTACACCTTC. It is translated as CSVAGQVAYGYTF. The chain links TRBV29-1 to TRBJ1-2; 7 bases are a match to TRBD1. Germline values: CDR1 SQVTM, CDR2 ANQGSEA. CDR3 length: 13 residues. Unmatched junction bases numbered 6, after V lost 4 bases and J lost 4 bases.

V gene TRBV4-1 combines with J gene TRBJ1-5; D remains ambiguous. CDR3 length: 17 residues. The V end was cut by 2 bases, the J end by 0 bases, with 14 bases between. CDR1 MGHRA and CDR2 YSYEKL come from the germline V gene. The CDR3 protein is CASSQSLAAYSNQPQHF. The CDR3 region has the DNA TGCGCCAGCAGCCAAAGTTTGGCAGCTTATAGCAATCAGCCCCAGCATTTT.

This clone was observed many times. This chain uses TRBV7-9 with TRBJ2-7, with D unclear. Looked up from germline, CDR1 is SEHNR and CDR2 is FQNEAQ (reference sequence). The CDR3 is made up of 12 amino acids. V lost 5 bases and J lost 4, with 9 bases in between. CDR3 amino acids: CASSPAGYEQYF. The CDR3, as DNA: TGTGCCAGCAGCCCCGCCGGGTACGAGCAGTACTTC.

This clone was seen at least ten times. Distinct nucleotide sequences in the sample also encode this CDR3. V is TRBV19 and J is TRBJ2-6, with D perhaps TRBD2 (6 bases). This CDR3 has 16 residues. The V and J ends lost 8 bases and 0 bases respectively, with 14 bases between them. From germline, CDR1 is LNHDA and CDR2 SQIVND (reference sequence). The CDR3 reads CASSRDSSSGANVLTF. The CDR3 coding sequence is TGTGCCAGTTCCCGGGACTCAAGCTCTGGGGCCAACGTCCTGACTTTC.